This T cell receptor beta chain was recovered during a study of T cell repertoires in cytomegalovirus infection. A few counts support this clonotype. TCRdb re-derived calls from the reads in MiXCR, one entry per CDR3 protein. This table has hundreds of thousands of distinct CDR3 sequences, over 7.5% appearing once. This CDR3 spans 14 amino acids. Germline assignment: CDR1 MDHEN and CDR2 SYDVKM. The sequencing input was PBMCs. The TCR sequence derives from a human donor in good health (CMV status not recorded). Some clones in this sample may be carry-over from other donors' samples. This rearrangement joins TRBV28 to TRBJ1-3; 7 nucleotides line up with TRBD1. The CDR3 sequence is CAVNPGGTGNTIYF. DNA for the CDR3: TGTGCTGTGAACCCAGGGGGAACTGGAAACACCATATATTTT.